Described below is a single TCR beta chain sequence and its context. The data originate from a study of PD-L1 blockade in urothelial cancer. The assay was immunoSEQ multiplex PCR, and TCRdb's table has in-frame clones only and misses some. The sample has tens of thousands of clones, 70% to 90% seen once. The V and J ends lost 0 bases and 7 bases, in that order; junction bases with no gene match: 11. Germline loops: CDR1 LNHNV, CDR2 YYDKDF (reference sequence). This CDR3 has 17 amino acids. The chain joins TRBV15 to TRBJ2-4; TRBD1 matches 8 bases. Material: PBMCs, obtained around atezolizumab (anti-PD-L1) treatment. The clonotype originates from a man in his forties or fifties with urothelial cancer. CDR3 protein: CATSRDQARGHGNIQYF. The CDR3 nucleotides read TGTGCCACCAGCAGAGATCAGGCCAGGGGGCATGGCAACATTCAGTACTTC.